Presented here are 26 T cell receptor beta chains from one specimen sequenced in a study of T cells in women clearing cervical HPV infection. Clones were read by immunoSEQ multiplex PCR, and TCRdb kept only the in-frame ones, dropping some. This table holds some 41,000 clones. Sequenced sample: blood buffy coat. These receptor sequences come from a woman between 18 and 69 years old with a cervical HPV16 infection that either progressed to CIN3+ or cleared (not recorded which).

Remarks on this clone: The DNA ends 3 residues before the CDR3 does, and the rest of the CDR3 is filled in from the germline J gene. V gene TRBV5-1 combines with J gene TRBJ1-1; tentatively, D is TRBD1 (6 bases). The CDR3 loop spans 15 amino acids. V was clipped by 4 bases and J by 0 bases, with 13 bases between them. Germline assignment: CDR1 SGHRS and CDR2 YFSETQ. This CDR3 is CASSRAGDMNTEAFF. Incomplete CDR3 DNA: TGCGCCAGCAGCCGCGCAGGGGATATGAACACTGAA.

Remarks on this clone: The read comes to an end 3 residues before the CDR3 does, leaving the germline J gene to fill in the end. The chain couples TRBV7-9 to TRBJ2-5, with 9 nucleotides matching TRBD2. V was pared by 5 bases and J by 4 bases, with 8 bases of the junction left unmatched. CDR1 SEHNR and CDR2 FQNEAQ come from the germline V gene (reference sequence). This CDR3 comprises 15 residues. CDR3 bases read: TGTGCCAGCAGCGATGACGGCGGGGGGGTAGAGACC. Translated, it gives CASSDDGGGVET. In full, the CDR3 is CASSDDGGGVETQYF.

With respect to this clone: The read terminates 3 residues before the CDR3 end, so the remaining end is supplied by the germline J gene. The J gene is TRBJ2-5, the V gene TRBV29-1, with 8 bases that match TRBD2. Germline loops: CDR1 SQVTM, CDR2 ANQGSEA. CDR3 length: 12 amino acids. The V segment lost 7 bases and the J segment 4 bases; nucleotides outside the gene matches: 5. Here the CDR3 reads CSAPLAGETQYF. The DNA read from the CDR3 is TGCAGCGCCCCCCTAGCGGGAGAGACC.

Concerning this clone itself: Read sequence stops 3 residues before the CDR3 end, and the germline J gene provides the missing end. V is TRBV18 and J is TRBJ1-5; no definite D call. There are 17 residues in the CDR3. With 3 bases removed from V and 0 bases from J, the gap between germline ends came to 15 bases. Looked up from germline, CDR1 is KGHSH and CDR2 is LQKENI. The CDR3 sequence is CASSPIPGFNSNQPQHF. CDR3 DNA (partial): TGTGCCAGCTCACCCATACCCGGGTTCAATAGCAATCAGCCC.

Worth noting for this clone: Read coverage stops 3 residues before the CDR3 terminus; the germline J gene supplies the remainder. The chain couples TRBV7-2 to TRBJ1-5, with D possibly being TRBD1 (5 bases). The germline V gene has CDR1 SGHTA and CDR2 FQGNSA. This CDR3 contains 15 residues. V was shortened by 1 base and J by 3 bases, with 10 bases between the two germline ends. The CDR3: CASSLGAGINQPQHF. The covered CDR3 bases are TGTGCCAGCAGCTTAGGAGCAGGGATCAATCAGCCC.

On this clone: The read gets to within 3 residues of the CDR3 end, and the germline J gene fills in the rest. The same CDR3 is also encoded by other DNA sequences in this sample. This rearrangement joins TRBV20-1 to TRBJ2-7; D gene uncertain. V lost 0 bases, J lost 5 bases, and 20 bases lay in between. Germline V gene sequence: CDR1 DFQATT, CDR2 SNEGSKA (reference sequence). The CDR3 has 16 residues. The sequenced part of the CDR3 DNA is TGCAGTGCTAGAGATATTCGGCAGCGTGATTACCACGAG. This gives the protein CSARDIRQRDYHE. The complete CDR3 sequence is CSARDIRQRDYHEQYF.

Notes on this clone: The read falls 3 residues short of the CDR3 end, and the missing part is taken from the germline J gene. The chain recombines TRBV2 with TRBJ1-5; tentatively, D is TRBD1 (5 bases). Germline CDR1 is SNHLY and CDR2 is FYNNEI. The ends were cut back, 6 bases at V and 0 bases at J, with 6 bases in the middle. The CDR3 consists of 13 residues. The CDR3 reads CASRDNSNQPQHF. CDR3 bases read: TGTGCCAGCAGGGACAATAGCAATCAGCCC.

Concerning this clone: The read stops 3 residues short of the end of the CDR3; the missing end is completed from the germline J gene. V gene TRBV2 combines with J gene TRBJ2-1; 7 bases agree with TRBD2. The CDR3 has 13 residues. Looked up from germline, CDR1 is SNHLY and CDR2 is FYNNEI. The V segment lost 10 bases and the J segment 6 bases; nucleotides outside the gene matches: 9. The sequenced part of the CDR3 DNA is TGTGCCACGCTGGCTAGCGGAGCCAATGAG. This gives the protein CATLASGANE. The whole CDR3 sequence reads CATLASGANEQFF.

Comment on this clone: The read terminates 3 residues before the CDR3 end, so the remaining end is supplied by the germline J gene. This chain connects TRBV5-1 to TRBJ1-6; perhaps TRBD1 as D (5 bases). Germline V gene sequence: CDR1 SGHRS, CDR2 YFSETQ. CDR3 length: 15 residues. The V end lost 4 bases, the J end lost 7 bases, and 15 bases lay between the germline ends. This CDR3 is CASSLGETDNSPLHF. The CDR3 bases that were read are TGCGCCAGCAGCCTAGGGGAAACGGACAATTCACCC.

A note on this clone: With the read ending 3 residues before the CDR3 end, the germline J gene is used to fill in that end. The V call is TRBV4-1, the J call TRBJ2-2; 7 bases agree with TRBD2. Germline V CDR1 and CDR2: MGHRA, YSYEKL. The V segment lost 0 bases and the J segment 5 bases; nucleotides outside the gene matches: 6. This CDR3 has 16 residues. The part of the CDR3 DNA that was read is TGCGCCAGCAGCCAAGAGGCGAGCGGGATGACCGGGGAG. Translation gives CASSQEASGMTGE. Given in full, the CDR3 is CASSQEASGMTGELFF.

With respect to this clone: Read coverage stops 3 residues before the CDR3 terminus; the germline J gene supplies the remainder. This sequence joins TRBV5-4 and TRBJ2-5, with 13 bases aligning to TRBD2. CDR3 size: 16 residues. CDR1 and CDR2 from the germline V gene are SGHNT and YYREEE (reference sequence). Trimming removed 1 base from V and 5 bases from J; junction bases left unmatched: 5. CDR3 bases read: TGTGCCAGCAGCTTGACTAGCGGGGGGGCTGCTGAGACC. It yields the protein CASSLTSGGAAET. The CDR3 in full is CASSLTSGGAAETQYF.

A remark on this clone: The read terminates 3 residues before the CDR3 end, so the remaining end is supplied by the germline J gene. The gene calls are TRBV7-8 and TRBJ2-1; possible D gene TRBD2, 5 bases. The germline V and J ends were trimmed by 1 base and 7 bases, with 8 bases remaining between them. Per the germline V gene, CDR1 is SGHVS and CDR2 is FQNEAQ. The CDR3 sequence is 13 residues long. The CDR3 here is CASSLGGGNEQFF. Incomplete CDR3 DNA: TGTGCCAGCAGCTTAGGTGGCGGGAATGAG.

Concerning this clone: The sequence runs out 3 residues before the end of the CDR3; the remainder is reconstructed from the germline J gene. The chain has TRBV14 and TRBJ2-5; 10 nucleotides agree with TRBD2. Germline CDR1 reads SGHDN; CDR2 reads FVKESK. The V segment lost 1 base and the J segment 5 bases; nucleotides outside the gene matches: 4. CDR3 size: 15 residues. The CDR3 loop reads CASSQAGLAVETQYF. Partial CDR3 DNA: TGTGCCAGCAGCCAAGCCGGACTAGCGGTGGAGACC.

As to this clone: Sequencing ends 3 residues short of the CDR3 end; the germline J gene provides the rest. The rearrangement joins TRBV19 to TRBJ1-6; perhaps TRBD1 as D (5 bases). CDR1 LNHDA and CDR2 SQIVND come from the germline V gene (reference sequence). This CDR3 contains 14 residues. V gave up 3 bases and J gave up 5 bases, with 8 bases separating them. CDR3 in amino acids: CASSMGLNNSPLHF. The DNA read from the CDR3 is TGTGCCAGTAGTATGGGACTTAATAATTCACCC.

Points on this clone: The read falls 3 residues short of the CDR3 end, and the missing part is taken from the germline J gene. The chain links TRBV5-6 to TRBJ1-2, with D tentatively TRBD1 (5 bases). Germline values: CDR1 SGHDT, CDR2 YYEEEE. Trimming cost V 1 base and J 7 bases, with 14 bases left between them. This CDR3 contains 14 residues. Partial CDR3 DNA: TGTGCCAGCAGCTTGTGGGGGGGAACAAGTGGC. Protein product: CASSLWGGTSG. The full-length CDR3 reads as CASSLWGGTSGYTF.

A note on this clone: Read coverage stops 3 residues before the CDR3 terminus; the germline J gene supplies the remainder. This rearrangement joins TRBV7-3 to TRBJ2-7; D is unclear. V lost 6 bases to trimming and J lost 3 bases, with 12 bases between them. CDR1 is SGHTA and CDR2 is FQGTGA in the germline V gene. The CDR3 loop spans 13 amino acids. The CDR3: CASSSDKNYEQYF. The covered CDR3 bases are TGTGCCAGCAGTTCCGACAAAAACTACGAG. Full variable domain (rest looked up from reference TRBV7-3 and TRBJ2-7): GAGVSQTPSNKVTEKGKYVELRCDPISGHTALYWYRQSLGQGPEFLIYFQGTGAADDSGLPNDRFFAVRPEGSVSTLKIQRTERGDSAVYLCASSSDKNYEQYFGPGTRLTVT.

A word on this clone: The CDR3 end is not reached by the read, which stops 3 residues before it; the germline J gene fills it in. This sequence joins TRBV19 and TRBJ2-2, with D possibly being TRBD2 (5 bases). CDR1 is LNHDA, CDR2 SQIVND, per germline (reference sequence). The CDR3 length is 18 residues. The germline V and J ends were trimmed by 0 bases and 5 bases, with 19 bases remaining between them. The CDR3 sequence: CASSIDQRKRAGTGELFF. The DNA read from the CDR3 is TGTGCCAGTAGTATAGATCAGCGGAAACGGGCCGGGACCGGGGAG.

Concerning this clone: The read is 3 residues too short to cover the CDR3 end, so that end is filled in from the germline J gene. The V gene is TRBV10-1, the J gene TRBJ2-3; tentative D call: TRBD2 (6 bases). V was trimmed by 4 bases and J by 1 base, leaving 15 bases between them. The length of the CDR3 is 16 residues. Germline values: CDR1 WNHNN, CDR2 SYGVQD (reference sequence). The CDR3 is CASSVGPAGGTDTQYF. The sequenced CDR3 bases are TGCGCCAGCAGTGTCGGGCCAGCGGGCGGCACAGATACG.

Notes on this clone: Read coverage stops 3 residues before the CDR3 terminus; the germline J gene supplies the remainder. The chain recombines TRBV19 with TRBJ2-1; D might be TRBD1 (5 bases). Germline CDR1 LNHDA, CDR2 SQIVND (reference sequence). V was clipped by 5 bases and J by 0 bases, with 11 bases between them. CDR3 length: 15 amino acids. The sequenced CDR3 bases are TGTGCCAGTAGTTATTCAGGGAACTCCTACAATGAG. This encodes CASSYSGNSYNE. Given in full, the CDR3 is CASSYSGNSYNEQFF.

With respect to this clone: The CDR3 extends 3 residues past the end of the read, so its final part is completed from the germline J gene. The chain is built from TRBV7-9 and TRBJ2-5, with a possible D match to TRBD1 (5 bases). CDR1 is SEHNR and CDR2 is FQNEAQ in the germline V gene (reference sequence). With 5 bases removed from V and 2 bases from J, the gap between germline ends came to 12 bases. CDR3 size: 14 residues. CDR3 bases read: TGTGCCAGCAGCCTATCGACAGCACAAGAGACC. Encoded protein: CASSLSTAQET. The entire CDR3 reads CASSLSTAQETQYF.

Comment on this clone: The sequenced fragment ends 3 residues before the CDR3 boundary, so the rest is inferred from the germline J gene. The chain couples TRBV15 to TRBJ1-5; D unresolved. The CDR3 runs to 16 residues. Germline CDR1 is LNHNV and CDR2 is YYDKDF (reference sequence). V lost 0 bases, J lost 0 bases, and 9 bases lay in between. CDR3 residues: CATSRDETYSNQPQHF. CDR3 bases read: TGTGCCACCAGCAGAGATGAAACCTATAGCAATCAGCCC.

The CDR3 bases that were read are TGTGCCAGTCAGCGACTAGCGGGACTCTACAATGAG. This sequence encodes CASQRLAGLYNE. The entire CDR3 reads CASQRLAGLYNEQFF. The rearrangement uses TRBV19 and TRBJ2-1; 11 bases align to TRBD2. The read ends 3 residues before the CDR3 terminus; that terminus is restored from the germline J gene. V lost 8 bases to trimming and J lost 3 bases; unmatched junction nucleotides: 6. CDR3 length: 15 residues. Germline CDR1 LNHDA, CDR2 SQIVND (reference sequence).

With respect to this clone: The read terminates 3 residues before the CDR3 end, so the remaining end is supplied by the germline J gene. The chain has TRBV7-6 and TRBJ2-2, with no clear D. CDR3 size: 14 residues. The germline V and J ends were trimmed by 1 base and 6 bases, with 9 bases remaining between them. Germline V gene sequence: CDR1 SGHVS, CDR2 FNYEAQ. The CDR3 sequence: CASSLGSIAGELFF. The CDR3 DNA, read in part, is TGTGCCAGCAGCTTAGGGTCTATCGCCGGGGAG.

Turning to this clone: The read terminates 3 residues ahead of where the CDR3 ends, so the germline J gene completes it. The chain couples TRBV7-2 to TRBJ1-3, with a possible D match to TRBD1 (5 bases). V was trimmed by 8 bases and J by 0 bases, leaving 11 bases between them. This CDR3 comprises 14 residues. CDR1 SGHTA and CDR2 FQGNSA come from the germline V gene. The DNA read from the CDR3 is TGTGCCAGCCGGGTGACAGTCTCTGGAAACACC. Translating gives CASRVTVSGNT. The whole CDR3 region reads CASRVTVSGNTIYF. The full variable domain, with the rest looked up from reference TRBV7-2 and TRBJ1-3, is GAGVSQSPSNKVTEKGKDVELRCDPISGHTALYWYRQSLGQGLEFLIYFQGNSAPDKSGLPSDRFSAERTGGSVSTLTIQRTQQEDSAVYLCASRVTVSGNTIYFGEGSWLTVV.

Remarks on this clone: The sequenced fragment ends 3 residues before the CDR3 boundary, so the rest is inferred from the germline J gene. The chain links TRBV2 to TRBJ2-1, with 8 bases identical to TRBD2. The germline gives CDR1 SNHLY, CDR2 FYNNEI. This CDR3 region has 15 residues. The V gene end was trimmed by 6 bases and the J gene end by 4 bases; junction bases not matched to a gene: 8. Partial CDR3 DNA: TGTGCCAGCAGGCCCACAGCGGGGGCATACAATGAG. This translates into CASRPTAGAYNE. The CDR3 in its entirety is CASRPTAGAYNEQFF.

To note about this clone: The CDR3 end falls 3 residues outside the read, so it is completed with the germline J gene. The rearrangement uses TRBV7-2 and TRBJ1-2; no clear D. The CDR3 sequence is 13 residues long. Germline V gene data show CDR1 as SGHTA and CDR2 as FQGNSA. This chain's CDR3 is CASSLAASNGYTF. The part of the CDR3 DNA that was read is TGTGCCAGCAGCTTAGCGGCAAGTAACGGC.